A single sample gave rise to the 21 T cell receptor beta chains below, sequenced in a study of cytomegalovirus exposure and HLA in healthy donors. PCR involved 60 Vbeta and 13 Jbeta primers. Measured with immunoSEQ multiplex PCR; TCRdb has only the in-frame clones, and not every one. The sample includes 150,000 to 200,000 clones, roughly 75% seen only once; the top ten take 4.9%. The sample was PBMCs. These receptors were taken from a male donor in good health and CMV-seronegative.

Here the CDR3 DNA reads TGTGCCAGCAGCCCCAGACTAGCGGGAGATAGTGAGCAGTTCTTC. Amino acid sequence: CASSPRLAGDSEQFF. The V gene is TRBV9, the J gene TRBJ2-1; 12 bases fit TRBD2. This CDR3 region has 15 residues. V trimming: 4 bases; J trimming: 9 bases; junction bases outside the gene matches: 8. Germline V lookup: CDR1 SGDLS, CDR2 YYNGEE. The full variable domain, completed using reference TRBV9 and TRBJ2-1, is DSGVTQTPKHLITATGQRVTLRCSPRSGDLSVYWYQQSLDQGLQFLIQYYNGEERAKGNILERFSAQQFPDLHSELNLSSLELGDSALYFCASSPRLAGDSEQFFGPGTRLTVL.

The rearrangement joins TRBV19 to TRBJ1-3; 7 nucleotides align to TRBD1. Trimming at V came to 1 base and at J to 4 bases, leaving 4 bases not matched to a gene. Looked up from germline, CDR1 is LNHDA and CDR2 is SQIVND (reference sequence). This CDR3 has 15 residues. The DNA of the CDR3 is TGTGCCAGTAGTATAGTCGACAGGGTCGGAAACACCATATATTTT. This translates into CASSIVDRVGNTIYF.

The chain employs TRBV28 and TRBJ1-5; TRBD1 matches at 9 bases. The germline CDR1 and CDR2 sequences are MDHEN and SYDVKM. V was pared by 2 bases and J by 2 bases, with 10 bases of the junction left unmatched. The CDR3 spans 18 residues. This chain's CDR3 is CASSLAGTGFGGNQPQHF. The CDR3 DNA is TGTGCCAGCAGTTTAGCCGGGACAGGGTTCGGGGGCAATCAGCCCCAGCATTTT.

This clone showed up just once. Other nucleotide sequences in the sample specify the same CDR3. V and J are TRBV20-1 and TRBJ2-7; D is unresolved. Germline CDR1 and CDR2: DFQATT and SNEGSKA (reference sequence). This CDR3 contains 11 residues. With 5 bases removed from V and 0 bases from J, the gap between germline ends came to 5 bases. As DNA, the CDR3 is TGCAGTGCTTCGAGCTCCTACGAGCAGTACTTC. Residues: CSASSSYEQYF.

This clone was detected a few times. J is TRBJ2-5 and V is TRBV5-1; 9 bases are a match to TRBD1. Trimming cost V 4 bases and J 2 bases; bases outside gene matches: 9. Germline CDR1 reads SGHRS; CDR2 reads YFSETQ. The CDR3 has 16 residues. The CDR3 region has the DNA TGCGCCAGCAGCCTCGGACAGGGGTTGGAACAAGAGACCCAGTACTTC. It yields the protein CASSLGQGLEQETQYF.

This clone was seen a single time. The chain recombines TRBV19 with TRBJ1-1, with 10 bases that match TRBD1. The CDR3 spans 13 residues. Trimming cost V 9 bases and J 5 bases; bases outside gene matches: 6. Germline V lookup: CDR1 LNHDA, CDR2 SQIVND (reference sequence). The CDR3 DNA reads TGTGCCAGCCGGGACAGGGGTGCAACTGAAGCTTTCTTT. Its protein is CASRDRGATEAFF.

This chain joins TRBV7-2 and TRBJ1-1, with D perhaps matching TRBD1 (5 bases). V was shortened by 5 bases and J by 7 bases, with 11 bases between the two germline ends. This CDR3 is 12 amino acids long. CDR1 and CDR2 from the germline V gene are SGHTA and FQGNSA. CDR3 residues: CASSPNRHEAFF. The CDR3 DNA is TGTGCCAGCAGCCCAAACAGGCATGAAGCTTTCTTT.

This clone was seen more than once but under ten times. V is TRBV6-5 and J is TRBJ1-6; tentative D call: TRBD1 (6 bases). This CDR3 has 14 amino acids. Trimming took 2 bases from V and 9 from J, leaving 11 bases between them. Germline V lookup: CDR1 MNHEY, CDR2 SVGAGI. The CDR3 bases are TGTGCCAGCAGTTACGCAGGGGTTGGTTCACCCCTCCACTTT. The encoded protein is CASSYAGVGSPLHF.

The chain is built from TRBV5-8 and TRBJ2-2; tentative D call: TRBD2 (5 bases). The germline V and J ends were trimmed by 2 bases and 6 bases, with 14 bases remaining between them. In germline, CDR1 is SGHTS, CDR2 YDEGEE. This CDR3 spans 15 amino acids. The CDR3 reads CASSFLATRAGELFF. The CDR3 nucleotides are TGTGCCAGCAGCTTTTTAGCGACGAGGGCCGGGGAGCTGTTTTTT.

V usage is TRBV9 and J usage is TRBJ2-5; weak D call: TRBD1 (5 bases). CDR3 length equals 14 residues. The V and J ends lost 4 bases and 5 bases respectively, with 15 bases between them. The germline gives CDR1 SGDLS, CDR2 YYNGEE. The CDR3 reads CASSPQVTQETQYF. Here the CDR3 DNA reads TGTGCCAGCAGCCCACAGGTGACTCAGGAGACCCAGTACTTC. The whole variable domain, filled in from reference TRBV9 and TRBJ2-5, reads DSGVTQTPKHLITATGQRVTLRCSPRSGDLSVYWYQQSLDQGLQFLIQYYNGEERAKGNILERFSAQQFPDLHSELNLSSLELGDSALYFCASSPQVTQETQYFGPGTRLLVL.

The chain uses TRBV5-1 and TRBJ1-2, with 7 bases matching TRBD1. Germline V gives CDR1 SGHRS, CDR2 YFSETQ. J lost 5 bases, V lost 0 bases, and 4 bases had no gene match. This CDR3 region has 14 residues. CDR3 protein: CASSLAVTGYGYTF. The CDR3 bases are TGCGCCAGCAGCTTGGCCGTGACAGGGTATGGCTACACCTTC. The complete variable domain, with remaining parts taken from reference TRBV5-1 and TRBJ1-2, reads KAGVTQTPRYLIKTRGQQVTLSCSPISGHRSVSWYQQTPGQGLQFLFEYFSETQRNKGNFPGRFSGRQFSNSRSEMNVSTLELGDSALYLCASSLAVTGYGYTFGSGTRLTVV.

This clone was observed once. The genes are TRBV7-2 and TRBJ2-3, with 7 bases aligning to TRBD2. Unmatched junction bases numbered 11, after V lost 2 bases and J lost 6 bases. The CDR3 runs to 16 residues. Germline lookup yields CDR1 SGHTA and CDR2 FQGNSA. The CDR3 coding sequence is TGTGCCAGCAGCTTAATAGCGGGCGTATCCACGGATACGCAGTATTTT. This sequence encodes CASSLIAGVSTDTQYF. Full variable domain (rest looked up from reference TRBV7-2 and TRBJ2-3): GAGVSQSPSNKVTEKGKDVELRCDPISGHTALYWYRQSLGQGLEFLIYFQGNSAPDKSGLPSDRFSAERTGGSVSTLTIQRTQQEDSAVYLCASSLIAGVSTDTQYFGPGTRLTVL.

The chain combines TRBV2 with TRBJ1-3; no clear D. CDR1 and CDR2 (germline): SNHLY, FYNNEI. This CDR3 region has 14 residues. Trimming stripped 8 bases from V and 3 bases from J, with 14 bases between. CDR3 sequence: CASRDLQIGNTIYF. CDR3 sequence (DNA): TGTGCCAGCCGCGATCTTCAAATTGGAAACACCATATATTTT.

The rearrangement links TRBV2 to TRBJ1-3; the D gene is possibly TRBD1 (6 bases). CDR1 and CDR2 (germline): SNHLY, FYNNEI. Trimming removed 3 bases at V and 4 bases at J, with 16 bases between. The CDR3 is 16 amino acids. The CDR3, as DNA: TGTGCCAGCAGTGAGGACAGTCTAAGGATAGGAAACACCATATATTTT. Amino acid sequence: CASSEDSLRIGNTIYF.

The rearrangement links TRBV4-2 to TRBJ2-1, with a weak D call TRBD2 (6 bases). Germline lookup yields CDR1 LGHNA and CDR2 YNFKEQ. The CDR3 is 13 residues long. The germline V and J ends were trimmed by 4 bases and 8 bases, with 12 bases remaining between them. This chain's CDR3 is CASSPAWGDEQFF. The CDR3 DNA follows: TGTGCCAGCAGCCCAGCGTGGGGGGATGAGCAGTTCTTC.

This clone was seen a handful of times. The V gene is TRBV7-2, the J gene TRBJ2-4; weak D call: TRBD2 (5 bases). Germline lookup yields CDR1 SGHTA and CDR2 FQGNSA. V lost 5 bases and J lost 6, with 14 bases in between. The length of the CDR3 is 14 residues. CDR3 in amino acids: CASSPALRGNIQYF. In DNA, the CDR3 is TGTGCCAGCAGCCCCGCTCTACGGGGAAACATTCAGTACTTC.

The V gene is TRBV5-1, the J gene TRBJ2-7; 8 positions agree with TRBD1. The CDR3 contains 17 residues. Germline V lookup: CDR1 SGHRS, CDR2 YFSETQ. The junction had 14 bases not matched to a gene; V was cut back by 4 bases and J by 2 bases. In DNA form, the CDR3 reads TGCGCCAGCAGCCTGGGGCTCTCAGGGGGCGCGACCTACGAGCAGTACTTC. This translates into CASSLGLSGGATYEQYF.

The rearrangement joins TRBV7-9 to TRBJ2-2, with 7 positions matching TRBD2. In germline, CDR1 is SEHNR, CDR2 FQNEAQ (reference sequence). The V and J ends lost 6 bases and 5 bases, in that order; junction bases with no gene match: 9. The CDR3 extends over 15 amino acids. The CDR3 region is CASRIQGGKTGELFF. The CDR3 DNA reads TGTGCCAGCAGAATCCAGGGAGGGAAAACCGGGGAGCTGTTTTTT.

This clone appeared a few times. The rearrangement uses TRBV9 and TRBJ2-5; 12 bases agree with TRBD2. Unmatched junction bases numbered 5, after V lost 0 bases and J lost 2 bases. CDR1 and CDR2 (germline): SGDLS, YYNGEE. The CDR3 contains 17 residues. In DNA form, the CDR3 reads TGTGCCAGCAGCGTAGGATATACTAGCGGGGGGCAAGAGACCCAGTACTTC. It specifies CASSVGYTSGGQETQYF.

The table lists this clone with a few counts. Here the CDR3 DNA reads TGTGCCAGCAGCTTAGGGGACACCTCCTACGAGCAGTACTTC. It translates to CASSLGDTSYEQYF. This chain connects TRBV11-2 to TRBJ2-7; tentatively, D is TRBD1 (6 bases). The germline CDR1 and CDR2 sequences are SGHAT and FQNNGV. V was pared by 1 base and J by 0 bases, with 7 bases between. The CDR3 contains 14 residues.

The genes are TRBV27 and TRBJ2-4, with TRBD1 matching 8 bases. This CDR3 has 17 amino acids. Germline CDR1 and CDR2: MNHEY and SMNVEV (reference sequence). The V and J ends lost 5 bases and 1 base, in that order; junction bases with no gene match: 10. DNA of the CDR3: TGTGCCAGCAGTCGACAGGGGACAGGTATCGCCAAAAACATTCAGTACTTC. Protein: CASSRQGTGIAKNIQYF.